Each of the 24 T cell receptor beta chains below was sequenced from the same sample in a study of CD8+ T cells in alopecia areata (dated by TCRdb to about 2018). Receptor amplification or capture employed the immunoSEQ multiplex PCR assay. RNA was extracted from all samples and reverse transcribed into cDNA, which served as template for TCR sequencing. TCRdb holds this immuneACCESS table with in-frame rearrangements only. Some clones are missing; in checked studies, unresolved V genes explain under half, and the rest has no known cause. In all, the sample holds over 100,000 clones, and around 49% of those were seen once. Around 19% of the sample goes to the ten largest clones. This specimen's time point label, per the study, means: baseline before oral tofacitinib. The sequencing used CD8+ T cells sorted from blood, collected at week 0. The receptors come from a human donor with alopecia areata.

The table lists this clone with a count of one. The V gene is TRBV27, the J gene TRBJ2-1; D possibly uses TRBD1 or TRBD2 (5 bases each). Germline CDR1 MNHEY, CDR2 SMNVEV (reference sequence). The CDR3 is 14 residues long. V was shortened by 5 bases and J by 4 bases, with 12 bases between the two germline ends. The CDR3 loop is CASSTPGSYNEQFF. The DNA of the CDR3 is TGTGCCAGCAGTACCCCAGGGAGTTACAATGAGCAGTTCTTC.

The chain couples TRBV27 to TRBJ2-3; 9 bases align to TRBD2. Unmatched junction bases numbered 1, after V lost 0 bases and J lost 3 bases. Germline-derived CDR1 and CDR2 are MNHEY and SMNVEV (reference sequence). CDR3 length: 15 residues. The CDR3 sequence: CASSLSSGGTDTQYF. The CDR3 nucleotides are TGTGCCAGCAGTTTATCTAGCGGGGGAACAGATACGCAGTATTTT.

V and J are TRBV4-1 and TRBJ2-2, with D possibly TRBD1 on 6 matching bases. The germline V gene has CDR1 MGHRA and CDR2 YSYEKL. Trimming cost V 0 bases and J 0 bases, with 8 bases left between them. This CDR3 has 16 residues. CDR3 loop: CASSQDRGPNTGELFF. The CDR3, as DNA: TGCGCCAGCAGCCAAGACAGGGGCCCGAACACCGGGGAGCTGTTTTTT.

V is TRBV27 and J is TRBJ1-5; unclear D gene. CDR3 length equals 13 residues. Germline V gene lookup returns CDR1 MNHEY and CDR2 SMNVEV (reference sequence). The V end was cut by 5 bases, the J end by 5 bases, with 10 bases between. The CDR3 DNA sequence: TGTGCCAGCAGTGTAGATAGGGATCAGCCCCAGCATTTT. Its protein is CASSVDRDQPQHF.

The chain carries TRBV27 and TRBJ1-6; D unresolved. Deletions cut 5 bases from V and 3 bases from J, with 5 bases between. There are 13 residues in the CDR3. Germline V gene sequence: CDR1 MNHEY, CDR2 SMNVEV (reference sequence). The DNA of the CDR3 is TGTGCCAGCAGTCGGAGCTATAATTCACCCCTCCACTTT. It encodes CASSRSYNSPLHF.

The chain joins TRBV7-2 to TRBJ2-7; D uncertain. Germline lookup yields CDR1 SGHTA and CDR2 FQGNSA. The CDR3 totals 12 residues. V was shortened by 4 bases and J by 3 bases, with 7 bases between the two germline ends. CDR3 bases: TGTGCCAGCAGCTCCAATCTCTACGAGCAGTACTTC. As protein: CASSSNLYEQYF.

The chain uses TRBV18 and TRBJ1-6; D possibly corresponds to TRBD1 (6 bases). Trimming took off 6 bases at V and 8 bases at J, with 17 bases between the two ends. This CDR3 contains 15 residues. In germline, CDR1 is KGHSH, CDR2 LQKENI. For the CDR3, the DNA is TGTGCCAGCTCCCCTGAAAGGGGGAATTATTCACCCCTCCACTTT. Translating it yields CASSPERGNYSPLHF.

The rearrangement uses TRBV27 and TRBJ1-1, with TRBD1 identical over 7 bases. Unmatched junction bases numbered 14, after V lost 5 bases and J lost 2 bases. The CDR3 consists of 17 residues. CDR1 is MNHEY, CDR2 SMNVEV, per germline (reference sequence). CDR3: CASSAAGTVFSNTEAFF. Here the CDR3 DNA reads TGTGCCAGCAGTGCCGCCGGGACAGTGTTTTCTAACACTGAAGCTTTCTTT.

The chain joins TRBV6-5 to TRBJ2-2, with no clear D. The V end lost 6 bases, the J end lost 6 bases, and 17 bases lay between the germline ends. The CDR3 runs 15 residues. Germline-derived CDR1 and CDR2 are MNHEY and SVGAGI. The chain's CDR3 is CASSIQAEAAGELFF. The CDR3 nucleotides are TGTGCCAGCAGCATTCAGGCGGAAGCAGCCGGGGAGCTGTTTTTT.

V usage is TRBV15 and J usage is TRBJ2-3, with 11 bases identical to TRBD2. Germline CDR1 reads LNHNV; CDR2 reads YYDKDF (reference sequence). This CDR3 spans 15 amino acids. The ends lost 4 bases at V and 3 bases at J; junction bases unmatched: 3. The CDR3 region has the DNA TGTGCCACCAGCACTAGCGGGGGGTGGACAGATACGCAGTATTTT. The encoded protein is CATSTSGGWTDTQYF.

This chain uses TRBV13 with TRBJ1-2, with unresolved D. The CDR3 contains 13 residues. Trimming stripped 6 bases from V and 8 bases from J, with 16 bases between. The germline V gene has CDR1 PRHDT and CDR2 FYEKMQ (reference sequence). The CDR3 DNA is TGTGCCAGCAGTTCCGCTGTCTACCCCGGCTACACCTTC. It is translated as CASSSAVYPGYTF.

This clone was detected a few times. The chain carries TRBV2 and TRBJ1-5; D is undetermined. The length of the CDR3 is 15 residues. V gave up 5 bases and J gave up 4 bases, with 15 bases separating them. The germline gives CDR1 SNHLY, CDR2 FYNNEI. CDR3 sequence (DNA): TGTGCCAGCAGTCCTAGGACGGAGACAAATCAGCCCCAGCATTTT. Translation gives CASSPRTETNQPQHF.

This clone was detected a few times. The rearrangement links TRBV29-1 to TRBJ2-2; D could derive from TRBD1 or TRBD2 (5 bases each). V was cut by 6 bases and J by 0 bases, with 11 bases left in between. Germline V gene lookup returns CDR1 SQVTM and CDR2 ANQGSEA. The CDR3 totals 14 residues. This chain's CDR3 is CSVRDPANTGELFF. The CDR3 DNA reads TGCAGCGTCCGGGACCCGGCGAACACCGGGGAGCTGTTTTTT.

This clone was found a few times. The chain carries TRBV4-1 and TRBJ2-1, with 7 bases aligning to TRBD2. CDR3 length equals 16 residues. CDR1 and CDR2 (germline): MGHRA, YSYEKL. V was clipped by 1 base and J by 9 bases; unmatched bases: 12. CDR3: CASSQGPGLPSSEQFF. CDR3 DNA sequence: TGCGCCAGCAGCCAAGGGCCGGGACTACCCTCCAGTGAGCAGTTCTTC.

The chain is built from TRBV15 and TRBJ2-1, with D hard to call. Germline V lookup: CDR1 LNHNV, CDR2 YYDKDF (reference sequence). This CDR3 comprises 13 residues. V gave up 4 bases and J gave up 8 bases, with 12 bases separating them. The DNA of the CDR3 is TGTGCCACCAGCACCACATCAAACCATGAGCAGTTCTTC. Translated, it gives CATSTTSNHEQFF.

The chain employs TRBV15 and TRBJ1-3; TRBD1 aligns across 10 bases. This CDR3 contains 15 residues. Germline CDR1 and CDR2: LNHNV and YYDKDF (reference sequence). V shed 8 bases and J 0 bases; nucleotides not matched to a gene: 4. The CDR3, as DNA: TGTGCCACCGGGACAGGGGACCTCTCTGGAAACACCATATATTTT. Residues: CATGTGDLSGNTIYF. Together with reference TRBV15 and TRBJ1-3, the CDR3 gives the full variable domain: DAMVIQNPRYQVTQFGKPVTLSCSQTLNHNVMYWYQQKSSQAPKLLFHYYDKDFNNEADTPDNFQSRRPNTSFCFLDIRSPGLGDTAMYLCATGTGDLSGNTIYFGEGSWLTVV.

This chain joins TRBV27 and TRBJ1-5, with TRBD1 matching over 8 bases. The V and J ends lost 2 bases and 7 bases, in that order; junction bases with no gene match: 4. The CDR3 totals 14 residues. The germline V gene has CDR1 MNHEY and CDR2 SMNVEV (reference sequence). CDR3 in amino acids: CASSLDRGSQPQHF. The CDR3 bases are TGTGCCAGCAGTTTAGACAGGGGATCGCAGCCCCAGCATTTT.

The rearrangement joins TRBV4-2 to TRBJ1-2; 8 bases map to TRBD1. Germline V gene lookup returns CDR1 LGHNA and CDR2 YNFKEQ. V was pared by 3 bases and J by 5 bases, with 2 bases of the junction left unmatched. This CDR3 has 13 amino acids. The CDR3 DNA reads as TGTGCCAGCAGCCAGTGGACAGGGTATGGCTACACCTTC. Protein: CASSQWTGYGYTF.

The chain combines TRBV27 with TRBJ1-6; no firm D call. Germline loops: CDR1 MNHEY, CDR2 SMNVEV (reference sequence). The CDR3 runs to 15 residues. The V and J ends lost 5 bases and 5 bases respectively, with 13 bases between them. Here the CDR3 DNA reads TGTGCCAGCAGTGAGCTGGGGTCTCATAATTCACCCCTCCACTTT. This gives the protein CASSELGSHNSPLHF.

The chain uses TRBV5-4 and TRBJ2-7; D uncertain. Germline CDR1 is SGHNT and CDR2 is YYREEE (reference sequence). The CDR3 sequence is 14 residues long. Trimming took off 3 bases at V and 6 bases at J, with 16 bases between the two ends. The CDR3 DNA is TGTGCCAGCAGCTCGCAGGACGGCTCCGCCGAGCAGTACTTC. It specifies CASSSQDGSAEQYF.

This chain links TRBV4-1 with TRBJ2-5; no clear D. CDR3 length equals 12 residues. Between the trimmed V and J ends, which lost 0 bases and 5 bases, there was a span of 4 bases. Germline loops: CDR1 MGHRA, CDR2 YSYEKL. Here the CDR3 reads CASSQDFETQYF. CDR3 nucleotides: TGCGCCAGCAGCCAAGACTTTGAGACCCAGTACTTC.

This clone showed up just a few times. This chain connects TRBV7-8 to TRBJ2-3; no firm D call. V lost 5 bases to trimming and J lost 2 bases, with 2 bases between them. Germline V gene lookup returns CDR1 SGHVS and CDR2 FQNEAQ. There are 11 residues in the CDR3. CDR3 loop: CASSVTDTQYF. The CDR3 coding sequence is TGTGCCAGCAGCGTCACAGATACGCAGTATTTT.

This clone was recorded a few times. The chain employs TRBV7-9 and TRBJ2-7, with TRBD2 as a possible D gene (6 bases). This CDR3 has 12 residues. The germline CDR1 and CDR2 sequences are SEHNR and FQNEAQ (reference sequence). The V end was cut by 0 bases, the J end by 7 bases, with 7 bases between. CDR3 DNA sequence: TGTGCCAGCAGCTTAGCTCGGGGGGAGCAGTACTTC. It translates to CASSLARGEQYF.

V usage is TRBV4-1 and J usage is TRBJ1-1; no reliable D call. The CDR3 is 14 amino acids. Germline assignment: CDR1 MGHRA and CDR2 YSYEKL. The V end was cut by 1 base, the J end by 1 base, with 7 bases between. CDR3 sequence reads: CASSQGAGNTEAFF. In DNA form, the CDR3 reads TGCGCCAGCAGCCAAGGGGCAGGGAACACTGAAGCTTTCTTT.